These 25 T cell receptor beta chains share one sample of origin, sequenced in a study of blood T cell repertoires in COVID-19. TCRdb's copy holds only in-frame clones and misses some; the assay was immunoSEQ multiplex PCR. The sample shows hundreds of thousands of clones, roughly 89% of them seen only once. Sequences were obtained from peripheral blood. The receptor source for this set is a woman younger than 45 with COVID-19, enrolled during active disease.

This chain joins TRBV18 and TRBJ2-1; possible D gene TRBD2, 6 bases. V lost 3 bases, J lost 5 bases, and 8 bases lay in between. Looked up from germline, CDR1 is KGHSH and CDR2 is LQKENI. CDR3 size: 13 residues. The DNA of the CDR3 is TGTGCCAGCTCACCGGGGGGTAACAATGAGCAGTTCTTC. Encoded protein: CASSPGGNNEQFF.

This chain uses TRBV7-6 with TRBJ1-1; D gene ambiguous. The germline CDR1 and CDR2 sequences are SGHVS and FNYEAQ. The germline V and J ends were trimmed by 4 bases and 1 base, with 7 bases remaining between them. The CDR3 has 13 residues. CDR3 sequence reads: CASSSNGNTEAFF. The CDR3 nucleotides read TGTGCCAGCAGCTCGAACGGGAACACTGAAGCTTTCTTT.

The chain joins TRBV18 to TRBJ1-1, with D maybe TRBD1 (6 bases). Deletions cut 1 base from V and 0 bases from J, with 12 bases between. Germline assignment: CDR1 KGHSH and CDR2 LQKENI. The CDR3 runs to 16 residues. The CDR3 nucleotides are TGTGCCAGCTCACCACAGGAGGGGGGGGTGAACACTGAAGCTTTCTTT. It codes for CASSPQEGGVNTEAFF.

The sample holds one count of this clone. In DNA form, the CDR3 reads TGTGCCAGCAGCTATACTAGCGGGAGCCGAATTTCCTACGAGCAGTACTTC. It is translated as CASSYTSGSRISYEQYF. This chain connects TRBV28 to TRBJ2-7; 11 bases agree with TRBD2. The CDR3 loop spans 17 amino acids. The J segment lost 1 base and the V segment lost 6 bases, leaving 11 bases of the junction unmatched. CDR1 and CDR2 (germline): MDHEN, SYDVKM.

The chain employs TRBV19 and TRBJ1-1; TRBD1 matches at 8 bases. In germline, CDR1 is LNHDA, CDR2 SQIVND (reference sequence). This CDR3 is built from 13 residues. V was clipped by 6 bases and J by 9 bases; unmatched bases: 9. The CDR3 coding sequence is TGTGCCAGTAGGGACAGGGACAGTCACAAAGCTTTCTTT. This translates into CASRDRDSHKAFF. Full variable domain (missing parts from reference TRBV19 and TRBJ1-1): DGGITQSPKYLFRKEGQNVTLSCEQNLNHDAMYWYRQDPGQGLRLIYYSQIVNDFQKGDIAEGYSVSREKKESFPLTVTSAQKNPTAFYLCASRDRDSHKAFFGQGTRLTVV.

This chain links TRBV7-6 with TRBJ1-2; 10 nucleotides match TRBD1. Germline V CDR1 and CDR2: SGHVS, FNYEAQ. V was pared by 5 bases and J by 7 bases, with 10 bases of the junction left unmatched. There are 15 residues in the CDR3. CDR3 DNA: TGTGCCAGCAGCCCGGCGGGACAGGGGAGGGCTGGCTACACCTTC. Its protein product is CASSPAGQGRAGYTF.

The chain has TRBV4-1 and TRBJ1-6; 10 bases align to TRBD1. Unmatched junction bases numbered 15, after V lost 1 base and J lost 9 bases. CDR3 size: 19 residues. Germline CDR1 reads MGHRA; CDR2 reads YSYEKL. CDR3 sequence reads: CASSQAPGPGQGFRSPLHF. The DNA for the CDR3 is TGCGCCAGCAGCCAAGCCCCCGGGCCGGGACAGGGGTTTCGTTCACCCCTCCACTTT.

The J gene is TRBJ1-2, the V gene TRBV6-5, with 8 bases aligning to TRBD1. This CDR3 contains 15 residues. Germline V gene lookup returns CDR1 MNHEY and CDR2 SVGAGI. J was trimmed by 4 bases and V by 10 bases; bases with no gene match: 14. The CDR3 reads CATESDRGKIYGYTF. The CDR3 DNA follows: TGTGCCACCGAATCCGACAGGGGCAAAATCTATGGCTACACCTTC.

The V call is TRBV29-1, the J call TRBJ1-2, with D maybe TRBD1 (6 bases). The CDR3 extends over 11 amino acids. Trimming pared 7 bases from V and 8 bases from J, leaving 14 bases between. CDR1 and CDR2 (germline): SQVTM, ANQGSEA. The CDR3 spells CSARRGGGYTF. The CDR3 DNA follows: TGCAGCGCCCGAAGAGGGGGAGGCTACACCTTC.

This chain connects TRBV2 to TRBJ1-5; TRBD1 is a possible D gene (5 bases). Germline lookup yields CDR1 SNHLY and CDR2 FYNNEI. Trimming took 6 bases from V and 6 from J, leaving 9 bases between them. The CDR3 is 12 residues long. CDR3 in amino acids: CASRGRGQPQHF. The DNA for the CDR3 is TGTGCCAGCAGGGGTAGGGGTCAGCCCCAGCATTTT.

The chain links TRBV27 to TRBJ1-1; D not resolved. Per the germline V gene, CDR1 is MNHEY and CDR2 is SMNVEV (reference sequence). V lost 5 bases to trimming and J lost 1 base, with 14 bases between them. The CDR3 consists of 15 residues. Here the CDR3 reads CASSARRTTNTEAFF. CDR3 nucleotides: TGTGCCAGCAGTGCCCGACGGACTACGAACACTGAAGCTTTCTTT.

The rearrangement links TRBV6-1 to TRBJ2-1, with 12 bases that match TRBD2. Germline trimming cut 3 bases from V and 7 bases from J; bases unmatched to any gene: 10. Germline CDR1 and CDR2: MNHNS and SASEGT. The CDR3 extends over 17 amino acids. The CDR3, as DNA: TGTGCCAGCAGTGAGCTAGCGGGGGGGCCCCCGGGGAATGAGCAGTTCTTC. Encoded protein: CASSELAGGPPGNEQFF.

The chain joins TRBV30 to TRBJ1-1; no firm D call. Germline-derived CDR1 and CDR2 are GTSNPN and SVGIG (reference sequence). V lost 0 bases to trimming and J lost 5 bases, with 13 bases between them. The CDR3 extends over 14 amino acids. CDR3 nucleotide sequence: TGTGCCTGGAGTGTACTCTCGAGCGGGACTGAAGCTTTCTTT. Translating gives CAWSVLSSGTEAFF.

The chain combines TRBV3-1 (or the pseudogene TRBV3-2) with TRBJ2-1; D is ambiguous. The CDR3 contains 14 residues. Looked up from germline, CDR1 is LGHDT and CDR2 is YNNKEL (reference sequence). V gave up 2 bases and J gave up 3 bases, with 8 bases separating them. The CDR3 nucleotides read TGTGCCAGCAGCCAAATGCGACTCTACAATGAGCAGTTCTTC. Its protein is CASSQMRLYNEQFF.

The chain links TRBV14 to TRBJ2-7; D gene uncertain. Germline CDR1 and CDR2: SGHDN and FVKESK. The CDR3 contains 14 residues. Trimming pared 1 base from V and 0 bases from J, leaving 7 bases between. As DNA, the CDR3 is TGTGCCAGCAGCCAAGTCCTTAGCTCCTACGAGCAGTACTTC. Residues: CASSQVLSSYEQYF.

The genes are TRBV7-2 and TRBJ2-7; no reliable D call. The germline V gene encodes CDR1 SGHTA and CDR2 FQGNSA. This CDR3 has 13 amino acids. Trimming shortened V by 5 bases and J by 4 bases, and 12 bases separated the two germline ends. CDR3 coding DNA: TGTGCCAGCAGCCCATACTCGGGTTACGAGCAGTACTTC. Its protein product is CASSPYSGYEQYF.

This chain joins TRBV2 and TRBJ2-2; 7 positions agree with TRBD2. The junction had 10 bases not matched to a gene; V was cut back by 6 bases and J by 9 bases. The CDR3 is made up of 14 amino acids. Germline V gene sequence: CDR1 SNHLY, CDR2 FYNNEI. The chain's CDR3 is CASRSGLVSRELFF. The CDR3 coding sequence is TGTGCCAGCAGGTCAGGACTAGTGTCTAGGGAGCTGTTTTTT.

DNA for the CDR3: TGTGCCAGTAGTATTACAGGTGGATGGACTGAAGCTTTCTTT. Encoded protein: CASSITGGWTEAFF. This sequence joins TRBV19 and TRBJ1-1, with TRBD1 as a possible D gene (5 bases). Trimming took 3 bases from V and 5 from J, leaving 13 bases between them. The CDR3 is made up of 14 amino acids. CDR1 is LNHDA, CDR2 SQIVND, per germline (reference sequence).

This clone was picked up one time. CDR3 nucleotide sequence: TGTGCCAGCATCCAAAAGCGGACTAGCACAGATACGCAGTATTTT. It yields the protein CASIQKRTSTDTQYF. V and J are TRBV6-5 and TRBJ2-3; possibly TRBD2 for D (5 bases). Deletions cut 7 bases from V and 0 bases from J, with 14 bases between. Per germline, CDR1 MNHEY and CDR2 SVGAGI. The CDR3 is made up of 15 amino acids.

This sequence joins TRBV5-8 and TRBJ2-7; weak D call: TRBD1 (5 bases). CDR1 and CDR2 from the germline V gene are SGHTS and YDEGEE. The CDR3 extends over 14 amino acids. V lost 3 bases and J 7 bases, leaving 17 bases between the germline ends. The DNA for the CDR3 is TGTGCCAGCAGCTGGGGCGGAAAATTGGTAGAGCAGTACTTC. Residues: CASSWGGKLVEQYF.

The chain has TRBV18 and TRBJ1-4; 9 bases match TRBD1. V lost 6 bases and J lost 5; bases outside the gene matches: 4. The CDR3 runs 14 residues. Germline V gene lookup returns CDR1 KGHSH and CDR2 LQKENI. The CDR3 sequence: CASSSGTGNEKLFF. The CDR3 DNA reads as TGTGCCAGCTCGTCCGGGACAGGGAATGAAAAACTGTTTTTT. The full variable domain, with the rest looked up from reference TRBV18 and TRBJ1-4, is NAGVMQNPRHLVRRRGQEARLRCSPMKGHSHVYWYRQLPEEGLKFMVYLQKENIIDESGMPKERFSAEFPKEGPSILRIQQVVRGDSAAYFCASSSGTGNEKLFFGSGTQLSVL.

V usage is TRBV4-1 and J usage is TRBJ1-4; D possibly corresponds to TRBD1 (5 bases). The ends were cut back, 4 bases at V and 14 bases at J, with 26 bases in the middle. Germline CDR1 MGHRA, CDR2 YSYEKL. This CDR3 is 16 amino acids long. This chain's CDR3 is CASSRVGTGGSFGLFF. Here the CDR3 DNA reads TGCGCCAGCAGCCGAGTTGGGACGGGGGGTTCTTTTGGTCTGTTTTTT.

The chain employs TRBV6-5 and TRBJ2-1; D is possibly TRBD2 (6 bases). V was clipped by 5 bases and J by 0 bases, with 11 bases between them. This CDR3 region has 15 residues. Per the germline V gene, CDR1 is MNHEY and CDR2 is SVGAGI. CDR3 sequence reads: CASSRERSSYNEQFF. As DNA, the CDR3 is TGTGCCAGCAGTCGGGAGCGGAGCTCCTACAATGAGCAGTTCTTC.

This chain uses TRBV7-9 with TRBJ2-3; D is undetermined. The germline V and J ends were trimmed by 1 base and 6 bases, with 8 bases remaining between them. The germline V gene has CDR1 SEHNR and CDR2 FQNEAQ (reference sequence). The CDR3 has 13 residues. The CDR3 sequence is CASSLVVEDTQYF. The CDR3 nucleotides are TGTGCCAGCAGCTTAGTGGTCGAGGATACGCAGTATTTT.

The chain carries TRBV6-6 and TRBJ2-5; no firm D call. Germline assignment: CDR1 MNHNY and CDR2 SVGAGI (reference sequence). CDR3 size: 14 residues. V gave up 2 bases and J gave up 1 base, with 8 bases separating them. CDR3 region: CASSYERLQETQYF. CDR3 coding DNA: TGTGCCAGCAGTTACGAACGACTCCAAGAGACCCAGTACTTC.